The clone carrying this TCR beta chain was found once. Its antigen is unidentified. Trimming at V came to 11 bases and at J to 7 bases, leaving 11 bases not matched to a gene. CDR1 is MDHEN and CDR2 is SYDVKM in the germline V gene. This CDR3 has 14 residues. The data stem from a study of T cell responses to AZD1222 COVID-19 vaccine. Study-level results: With two AZD1222 doses given, Spike-specific TCR breadth and depth both rose. Vaccine-associated CD4 TCRs spanned spike, dominant at 160-218 and 743-854. Donor demographics were predominantly white British with a female majority; clonal diversity may be underestimated.

Data came from immunoSEQ multiplex PCR; TCRdb stores just in-frame clones and leaves some out. This sample carries 150,000 to 200,000 clones, 70% to 90% of them seen once, and the ten largest clones take 25% to 30%. The sequences come from peripheral blood, collected 28 days after the second AZD1222 dose. The gene calls are TRBV28 and TRBJ2-7; 13 nucleotides agree with TRBD2. The source is an adult who received the AZD1222 COVID-19 vaccine. DNA of the CDR3: TGTGCCGGGGGGCGGACTAGCGGGAGTGAGGAGCAGTACTTC. Its translation: CAGGRTSGSEEQYF.